Below are 14 T cell receptor beta chains sequenced from a single sample in a study of spatial heterogeneity in lung cancer. Overall study results and limits: Mutation counts in tumors were tracked by counts of expanded intratumoral alpha and beta TCRs.

Described time point: sample taken at primary tumor resection. The antigens these receptors bind are not known. MiXCR, run by TCRdb on the 5' RACE reads, gives a single entry per CDR3 protein. The table has 17,000 or so distinct CDR3 sequences, approximately 6.2% seen once; the top ten hold 5.5% to 8%. The sample here was lung tumor tissue, taken at surgery. The receptors were gathered from a male donor with early-stage non-small cell lung cancer.

This clonotype was recorded at least ten times. This beta chain is a stray read from a library made for alpha chains; its abundance is not meaningful. The V call is TRBV5-1, the J call TRBJ2-7; TRBD1 or TRBD2 may be the D gene (5 bases each). This CDR3 has 15 amino acids. The V and J ends lost 4 bases and 3 bases respectively, with 17 bases between them. Looked up from germline, CDR1 is SGHRS and CDR2 is YFSETQ. CDR3 region: CASSISGTKIYEQYF. The CDR3 nucleotides read TGCGCCAGCAGCATCTCCGGGACGAAAATCTACGAGCAGTACTTC.

This clonotype was observed at least ten times. Little can be read into the size of this beta chain, an off-target read in a library designed for alpha chains. The chain combines TRBV7-2 with TRBJ2-1; the match to TRBD2 covers 12 bases. Looked up from germline, CDR1 is SGHTA and CDR2 is FQGNSA. Trimming at V came to 1 base and at J to 4 bases, leaving 5 bases not matched to a gene. This CDR3 comprises 17 residues. The CDR3 DNA reads TGTGCCAGCAGCTTAGTGTCTAGCGGGGGGGCTTACAATGAGCAGTTCTTC. Residues: CASSLVSSGGAYNEQFF.

This clonotype occurred many times. This beta chain is an off-target read within a library intended for alpha chains, so its frequency means little. The chain joins TRBV28 to TRBJ1-4; D is unresolved. The CDR3 covers 14 residues. With 2 bases removed from V and 5 bases from J, the gap between germline ends came to 9 bases. Looked up from germline, CDR1 is MDHEN and CDR2 is SYDVKM. In nucleotides, the CDR3 is TGTGCCAGCAGTTTACTTAGACCGAATGAAAAACTGTTTTTT. Protein: CASSLLRPNEKLFF.

This clonotype was recorded at least ten times. This beta chain slipped into a library made for alpha chains as a stray read, so its size is not meaningful. The rearrangement links TRBV5-1 to TRBJ2-6; possible D gene TRBD2, 5 bases. This CDR3 is 14 amino acids long. The V and J ends lost 2 bases and 4 bases respectively, with 7 bases between them. Germline V gives CDR1 SGHRS, CDR2 YFSETQ. As DNA, the CDR3 is TGCGCCAGCAGCTTTTCGGGAGGGGCCAACGTCCTGACTTTC. It translates to CASSFSGGANVLTF.

This clonotype was detected ten times or more. This beta chain turned up in a library designed for alpha chains; as an off-target read, its abundance says little. This chain links TRBV7-2 with TRBJ2-1, with TRBD2 matching 12 bases. The CDR3 has 12 amino acids. Germline-derived CDR1 and CDR2 are SGHTA and FQGNSA. The V gene end was trimmed by 6 bases and the J gene end by 11 bases; junction bases not matched to a gene: 2. The CDR3 sequence: CASRLAGGQQFF. Written as DNA, the CDR3 is TGTGCCAGCAGGCTAGCGGGAGGGCAGCAGTTCTTC. Full variable domain (remainder filled in from reference TRBV7-2 and TRBJ2-1): GAGVSQSPSNKVTEKGKDVELRCDPISGHTALYWYRQSLGQGLEFLIYFQGNSAPDKSGLPSDRFSAERTGGSVSTLTIQRTQQEDSAVYLCASRLAGGQQFFGPGTRLTVL.

Remarks on this clonotype: Because this beta chain is a stray read in a library intended to capture alpha chains, its abundance should not be given much weight. This rearrangement joins TRBV12-3 or TRBV12-4 to TRBJ1-2; 9 bases match TRBD1. With 7 bases clipped from V and 7 bases from J, the junction kept 10 bases outside the gene matches. This CDR3 is 14 amino acids long. The CDR3 loop is CASTRDRADGGYTF. The CDR3 DNA follows: TGTGCCAGCACCCGGGACAGGGCGGACGGTGGCTACACCTTC.

This clonotype was counted ten times or more. With the library built for alpha chains, this beta chain is off target and its frequency is not meaningful. The CDR3 DNA reads TGTGCCAGCAGTTTTACCACCTACGAGCAGTACTTC. This translates into CASSFTTYEQYF. The chain links TRBV12-3 or TRBV12-4 to TRBJ2-7; D remains unclear. The CDR3 is 12 residues long. V gave up 3 bases and J gave up 2 bases, with 5 bases separating them.

This clonotype was seen ten or more times. As an off-target read in a library built for alpha chains, this beta chain has a frequency of little significance. V and J are TRBV28 and TRBJ2-1; TRBD1 matches 7 bases. J was trimmed by 8 bases and V by 3 bases; bases with no gene match: 7. CDR3 length: 14 residues. Germline lookup yields CDR1 MDHEN and CDR2 SYDVKM. The chain's CDR3 is CASSLGDRVDEQFF. DNA of the CDR3: TGTGCCAGCAGTTTGGGAGACAGGGTGGATGAGCAGTTCTTC.

To note about this clonotype: With the library built for alpha chains, this beta chain is off target and its frequency is not meaningful. The chain couples TRBV7-1 to TRBJ2-7; unclear D gene. TRBV7-1 is designated an ORF whose function remains uncertain. The CDR3 has 15 amino acids. V lost 3 bases to trimming and J lost 3 bases, with 15 bases between them. The CDR3 is CASSSRSPEVYEQYF. CDR3 DNA sequence: TGTGCCAGCAGCTCCCGGTCTCCAGAAGTCTACGAGCAGTACTTC.

There are many counts of this clonotype. With the library built for alpha chains, this beta chain is off target and its frequency is not meaningful. The chain links TRBV21-1 to TRBJ1-1. TRBV21-1 is a recognized pseudogene. The CDR3 is 14 residues long. CDR3 sequence reads: CASSKVCKINRAFF. The DNA for the CDR3 is TGTGCCAGCAGCAAAGTTTGCAAAATCAATCGGGCTTTCTTT.

This clonotype is labeled medium-sized. This beta chain is a stray read from a library made for alpha chains; its abundance is not meaningful. The V gene is TRBV6-5, the J gene TRBJ1-1; 8 bases map to TRBD1. The trim removed 2 bases at V and 4 bases at J, leaving 6 bases unmatched. Germline V gene lookup returns CDR1 MNHEY and CDR2 SVGAGI. The length of the CDR3 is 15 residues. The CDR3 nucleotides are TGTGCCAGCAGTTACCTAGCAGGGGGCCGCACTGAAGCTTTCTTT. It codes for CASSYLAGGRTEAFF.

This clonotype was detected a few times. The size of this beta chain means little, since it is a stray read in a library made for alpha chains. The chain couples TRBV20-1 to TRBJ2-1; perhaps TRBD2 as D (6 bases). Trimming removed 6 bases from V and 3 bases from J, with 21 bases in between. CDR3 length: 16 residues. Germline CDR1 reads DFQATT; CDR2 reads SNEGSKA (reference sequence). The CDR3 spells CSAEAVGRSIYNEQFF. The CDR3 DNA sequence: TGCAGTGCCGAAGCGGTCGGGAGAAGTATCTACAATGAGCAGTTCTTC.

This clonotype was observed many times. The library was built for alpha chains, so this beta chain is an off-target read and its size means little. This rearrangement joins TRBV5-1 to TRBJ2-3; 10 bases fit TRBD2. Trimming took 1 base from V and 4 from J; bases not matched to a gene: 6. Germline loops: CDR1 SGHRS, CDR2 YFSETQ. This CDR3 is 16 amino acids long. In DNA form, the CDR3 reads TGCGCCAGCAGCTTGTTCTCTAGCGGGAGCGCAGATACGCAGTATTTT. Translating it yields CASSLFSSGSADTQYF.

The sample holds many counts of this clonotype. This beta chain is a stray read from a library made for alpha chains; its abundance is not meaningful. J is TRBJ1-1 and V is TRBV28; no clear D gene. The CDR3 is 12 residues long. Trimming pared 9 bases from V and 2 bases from J, leaving 10 bases between. CDR1 and CDR2 (germline): MDHEN, SYDVKM. The DNA of the CDR3 is TGTGCCAGTAATTGGGCTAACACTGAAGCTTTCTTT. It is translated as CASNWANTEAFF.